The present TCR beta chain was sequenced within a study of blood T cell repertoires in COVID-19. Study overall: Samples of COVID-19 (acute and convalescent) were obtained from the United States, Italy and Spain. T cells, B-cell-depleted T cells, or PBMCs supplied cDNA or gDNA.

The authors' processing: How many nucleated cells were present was estimated from reference gene primer amplification. Sequenced by immunoSEQ multiplex PCR; TCRdb stores in-frame clones only, minus some. The DNA was the basis for D and trimming; V, J and clone size are from that table. The table records approximately 150,000 clones, approximately 80% of them present only once. J lost 6 bases, V lost 3 bases, and 5 bases had no gene match. From germline, CDR1 is SNHLY and CDR2 FYNNEI. CDR3 length: 14 residues. This sequence originates from a human donor in a cohort sampled during active COVID-19. Sequencing input: peripheral blood. This chain joins TRBV2 and TRBJ2-1, with 7 nucleotides matching TRBD2. The CDR3 coding sequence is TGTGCCAGCAGTGACGGGATAGCGGGCAATGAGCAGTTCTTC. This translates into CASSDGIAGNEQFF.